The rows below give T cell receptor beta chains drawn from one sample of a study of T-cell reconstitution after alpha-beta-depleted transplantation in children. TCRdb passed the PCR reads through MiXCR, listing each CDR3 protein once. The table lists tens of thousands of distinct CDR3 sequences, roughly 6.7% of them singletons, with roughly a quarter in the top ten. Here the sequenced sample was peripheral blood, taken 60 days after TCRalphabeta/CD19-depleted stem cell transplant. Receptor source: a child under two years old who had a stem cell transplant for acute myeloid leukemia, so the T cells may come from the graft donor. Each CDR3 is given with its conserved first and last residue. The order of the fields is D gene, J gene, CDR3 length, V gene, clone size, CDR3 protein, CDR3 DNA. D genes are given only for firm matches. Not every row has a clone size; where given, it reads once, few, many or a size class.

>.|TRBJ1-1|14|TRBV5-1|many
CASSSEGQNTEAFF
TGCGCCAGCAGCTCGGAGGGACAGAACACTGAAGCTTTCTTT
>.|TRBJ1-2|12|TRBV29-1|many
CSVYGSNYGYTF
TGCAGCGTTTATGGGAGTAACTATGGCTACACCTTC
>.|TRBJ1-1|13|TRBV5-1|many
CASAGPQNTEAFF
TGCGCCAGTGCGGGACCCCAGAACACTGAAGCTTTCTTT
>.|TRBJ2-5|12|TRBV28|many
CASSLYSETQYF
TGTGCCAGCAGTTTATACTCAGAGACCCAGTACTTC
>.|TRBJ2-3|17|TRBV7-2|many
CASSLEQKVYSTDTQYF
TGTGCCAGCAGCTTAGAACAGAAAGTCTATAGCACAGATACGCAGTATTTT
>.|TRBJ1-2|12|TRBV9|many
CASSSRALGYTF
TGTGCCAGCAGCTCACGGGCCCTAGGCTACACCTTC
>.|TRBJ2-6|18|TRBV27|many
CASSLSVRGLPGANVLTF
TGTGCCAGCAGTTTATCGGTCAGGGGATTGCCTGGGGCCAACGTCCTGACTTTC
>.|TRBJ1-2|14|TRBV9|many
CASSVGSADYGYTF
TGTGCCAGCAGCGTGGGTTCGGCCGACTATGGCTACACCTTC
>.|TRBJ2-1|14|TRBV7-3|many
CASSSFTANNEQFF
TGTGCCAGCAGCAGTTTTACGGCGAACAATGAGCAGTTCTTC
>.|TRBJ2-1|12|TRBV12-3/TRBV12-4|.
CASSQGRSGQFF
TGTGCCAGCAGCCAGGGACGGTCTGGGCAGTTCTTC
>TRBD1|TRBJ1-1|15|TRBV13|many
CASSHPGGQGTEAFF
TGTGCCAGCAGCCACCCAGGGGGCCAGGGCACTGAAGCTTTCTTT
>.|TRBJ2-5|15|TRBV6-1|.
CATHWERDLQETQYF
TGTGCCACACACTGGGAGCGCGACCTTCAAGAGACCCAGTACTTC
>.|TRBJ2-3|15|TRBV7-2|many
CASSRPGGGTDTQYF
TGTGCCAGCAGCCGCCCGGGGGGCGGCACAGATACGCAGTATTTT
>.|TRBJ2-3|13|TRBV27|many
CASSFFRTDTQYF
TGTGCCAGCAGTTTCTTCCGGACAGATACGCAGTATTTT
>.|TRBJ1-1|12|TRBV12-3/TRBV12-4|many
CASSFTNTEAFF
TGTGCCAGCAGTTTCACGAACACTGAAGCTTTCTTT
>TRBD1|TRBJ2-7|16|TRBV6-5|many
CASSYRDSSSPYEQYF
TGTGCCAGCAGTTACCGGGACAGCTCGAGCCCCTACGAGCAGTACTTC
>TRBD1|TRBJ2-4|14|TRBV12-3/TRBV12-4|many
CASRDRGGKNIQYF
TGTGCCAGCAGGGACAGGGGAGGCAAAAACATTCAGTACTTC
>TRBD1|TRBJ2-1|13|TRBV6-1|few
CASSGQGGREQFF
TGTGCCAGCAGTGGACAGGGGGGGCGGGAGCAGTTCTTC
>.|TRBJ2-3|12|TRBV15|many
CATSRERDTQYF
TGTGCCACCAGCAGAGAACGGGATACGCAGTATTTT
>.|TRBJ2-2|18|TRBV12-3/TRBV12-4|many
CASSPRLPIAPFTGELFF
TGTGCCAGCAGTCCAAGACTCCCCATAGCCCCCTTTACCGGGGAGCTGTTTTTT
>.|TRBJ1-3|16|TRBV6-2/TRBV6-3|few
CASSYSGRSSGNTIYF
TGTGCCAGCAGTTACTCGGGAAGGTCTTCTGGAAACACCATATATTTT
>TRBD1|TRBJ1-5|14|TRBV12-3/TRBV12-4|many
CASRHDRGSQPQHF
TGTGCCAGCAGACATGACAGGGGAAGCCAGCCCCAGCATTTT
>TRBD1|TRBJ2-3|15|TRBV10-3|many
CAFSPGQGVSDTQYF
TGTGCCTTCAGCCCGGGACAGGGGGTTAGCGATACGCAGTATTTT
>.|TRBJ2-4|16|TRBV24-1|.
CATSDAAGEVQNIQYF
TGTGCCACCAGTGACGCCGCCGGCGAAGTCCAAAACATTCAGTACTTC
>.|TRBJ1-1|17|TRBV20-1|.
CSARDMYNTGPNTEAFF
TGCAGTGCTAGAGATATGTACAACACCGGACCGAACACTGAAGCTTTCTTT
>.|TRBJ2-1|12|TRBV6-5|many
CASSKQGNEQFF
TGTGCCAGCAGTAAACAGGGAAATGAGCAGTTCTTC
>.|TRBJ1-1|12|TRBV27|many
CASCPGGLAAFF
TGTGCCAGCTGCCCCGGAGGCCTGGCAGCTTTCTTT
>TRBD1|TRBJ1-2|14|TRBV27|once
CASSSGQGYYGYTF
TGTGCCAGCAGTTCAGGACAGGGATACTATGGCTACACCTTC
>TRBD2|TRBJ2-1|17|TRBV9|many
CASSASGTSGGADEQFF
TGTGCCAGCAGCGCCTCCGGGACTAGCGGTGGGGCGGATGAGCAGTTCTTC
>.|TRBJ1-2|12|TRBV15|many
CATSQANYGYTF
TGTGCCACCAGCCAGGCTAACTATGGCTACACCTTC
>.|TRBJ2-7|14|TRBV25-1|many
CASSESRLGDEQYF
TGTGCCAGCAGTGAATCTAGACTAGGAGATGAGCAGTACTTC
>TRBD1|TRBJ2-7|16|TRBV27|many
CASSLNRDRPSYEQYF
TGTGCCAGCAGTTTAAACCGGGACAGGCCTTCCTACGAGCAGTACTTC
>.|TRBJ2-1|16|TRBV28|many
CASSLFGPGGKYEQFF
.
>TRBD2|TRBJ2-1|20|TRBV4-3|many
CASSQDNPSSGWGRGNEQFF
TGCGCCAGCAGCCAAGATAATCCCTCTAGCGGGTGGGGTAGGGGCAATGAGCAGTTCTTC
>.|TRBJ1-1|17|TRBV5-1|many
CASSLGAGAKGDTEAFF
TGCGCCAGCAGCTTGGGGGCAGGGGCGAAGGGGGACACTGAAGCTTTCTTT
>.|TRBJ2-6|15|TRBV28|many
CASSPRVRGANVLTF
TGTGCCAGCAGTCCACGGGTTCGTGGGGCCAACGTCCTGACTTTC
>.|TRBJ2-5|14|TRBV7-8|many
CASSLLINQETQYF
TGTGCCAGCAGCTTACTGATCAACCAAGAGACCCAGTACTTC
>TRBD2|TRBJ2-3|15|TRBV3-1|many
CASSQEAGPPDTQYF
TGTGCCAGCAGCCAAGAAGCGGGGCCCCCGGATACGCAGTATTTT
>TRBD1|TRBJ2-2|12|TRBV6-2/TRBV6-3|.
CAGTGGTGELFF
TGTGCCGGGACAGGGGGCACCGGGGAGCTGTTTTTT
>.|TRBJ2-3|15|TRBV5-5|many
CASSLEGAHPDTQYF
TGTGCCAGCAGCTTGGAAGGGGCGCATCCAGATACGCAGTATTTT
>TRBD1|TRBJ2-5|15|TRBV15|many
CATSGRDRVQETQYF
TGTGCCACCAGCGGCCGGGACAGGGTCCAAGAGACCCAGTACTTC
>TRBD2|TRBJ2-1|13|TRBV9|many
CASGGGRGNEQFF
TGTGCCAGCGGTGGCGGGAGGGGTAATGAGCAGTTCTTC
>.|TRBJ1-2|15|TRBV3-1|few
CASSPGEAGNYGYTF
TGTGCCAGCAGCCCGGGGGAGGCGGGGAACTATGGCTACACCTTC
>TRBD1|TRBJ1-1|12|TRBV11-3|few
CASSHRGTEAFF
TGTGCCAGCAGCCACAGGGGAACTGAAGCTTTCTTT
>.|TRBJ2-7|15|TRBV14|many
CASSQRPGAPYEQYF
TGTGCCAGCAGCCAGAGACCCGGGGCCCCCTACGAGCAGTACTTC
>TRBD2|TRBJ2-7|15|TRBV20-1|few
CSAAWAGGPSYEQYF
TGCAGTGCTGCCTGGGCGGGGGGCCCCTCCTACGAGCAGTACTTC
>.|TRBJ2-1|13|TRBV5-1|many
CASSLVGYNEQFF
TGCGCCAGCAGCCTGGTTGGGTACAATGAGCAGTTCTTC
>.|TRBJ1-2|14|TRBV28|few
CASSSERVQDGYTF
TGTGCCAGCAGCTCAGAAAGGGTGCAAGATGGCTACACCTTC
>.|TRBJ2-1|12|TRBV20-1|many
CSAAGGRNEQFF
TGCAGTGCGGCAGGGGGGAGGAATGAGCAGTTCTTC